Shown below are 27 T cell receptor beta chains from a single sample sequenced in a study of blood T cell repertoires in COVID-19. TCRdb keeps only in-frame clones here, not all; method: immunoSEQ multiplex PCR. The sample has fewer than 60,000 clones; 80% to 85% are singletons. Sequencing was carried out using peripheral blood. The receptors shown here come from a woman older than 75 with acute or convalescent COVID-19.

The V gene is TRBV7-9, the J gene TRBJ1-2; TRBD1 agrees at 12 bases. Looked up from germline, CDR1 is SEHNR and CDR2 is FQNEAQ (reference sequence). V lost 4 bases and J lost 7; bases outside the gene matches: 7. The CDR3 loop spans 15 amino acids. CDR3 coding DNA: TGTGCCAGCAGCTCTCCGGGACAGGGGGCAATTGGCTACACCTTC. This codes for CASSSPGQGAIGYTF.

This clone came up once. This rearrangement joins TRBV7-3 to TRBJ2-1, with 11 bases identical to TRBD2. The J segment lost 6 bases and the V segment lost 5 bases, leaving 9 bases of the junction unmatched. Germline V gene data show CDR1 as SGHTA and CDR2 as FQGTGA. The CDR3 has 16 residues. The CDR3 spells CASSPPGSGGANEQFF. The CDR3 DNA is TGTGCCAGCAGCCCTCCGGGTAGCGGGGGGGCCAATGAGCAGTTCTTC.

This clone is a singleton in its sample. The CDR3 DNA reads as TGTGCCACCAAGGGGAGGGACACTGAAGCTTTCTTT. This encodes CATKGRDTEAFF. This chain joins TRBV3-1 (or the pseudogene TRBV3-2) and TRBJ1-1; D might be TRBD1 (5 bases). The CDR3 consists of 12 residues. Germline CDR1 LGHDT, CDR2 YNNKEL (reference sequence). V lost 10 bases, J lost 3 bases, and 12 bases lay in between.

The chain combines TRBV6-7 with TRBJ1-5; unclear D gene. TRBV6-7 falls under the ORF class, with uncertain function. The CDR3 totals 17 residues. The germline V and J ends were trimmed by 5 bases and 2 bases, with 19 bases remaining between them. CDR3 protein: CASSTNRQKVGNQPQHF. DNA for the CDR3: TGTGCCAGCAGTACAAACCGCCAGAAAGTGGGCAATCAGCCCCAGCATTTT.

The V gene is TRBV5-1, the J gene TRBJ1-1; TRBD1 might be the D (5 bases). The CDR3 extends over 16 amino acids. The V gene's germline CDR1 is SGHRS and CDR2 YFSETQ. The V gene lost 0 bases and the J gene lost 1 base, with 13 bases spanning the gap. Here the CDR3 DNA reads TGCGCCAGCAGCTTGGCCGTGTTAGGGGAGAACACTGAAGCTTTCTTT. The encoded protein is CASSLAVLGENTEAFF.

This clone has only one observation. The gene calls are TRBV19 and TRBJ2-5, with TRBD2 identical over 12 bases. V dropped 8 bases and J dropped 8; count of bases not matched to a gene: 9. Germline CDR1 is LNHDA and CDR2 is SQIVND (reference sequence). The CDR3 is 14 amino acids. For the CDR3, the DNA is TGTGCCAGTTCTCGACTAGCGGGGGCTCATACCCAGTACTTC. This sequence encodes CASSRLAGAHTQYF. Looking up the rest from reference TRBV19 and TRBJ2-5 gives the full variable domain: DGGITQSPKYLFRKEGQNVTLSCEQNLNHDAMYWYRQDPGQGLRLIYYSQIVNDFQKGDIAEGYSVSREKKESFPLTVTSAQKNPTAFYLCASSRLAGAHTQYFGPGTRLLVL.

The V and J genes are TRBV27 and TRBJ2-5, with 8 bases fitting TRBD1. This CDR3 spans 15 amino acids. In germline, CDR1 is MNHEY, CDR2 SMNVEV (reference sequence). V shed 3 bases and J 4 bases; nucleotides not matched to a gene: 7. The DNA of the CDR3 is TGTGCCAGCAGTTTTACAGGGGGACCGGCAGAGACCCAGTACTTC. Protein product: CASSFTGGPAETQYF.

The chain links TRBV5-8 to TRBJ1-4; D perhaps matches TRBD1 (6 bases). The V end was cut by 0 bases, the J end by 3 bases, with 9 bases between. Germline CDR1 SGHTS, CDR2 YDEGEE. The CDR3 has 15 residues. CDR3 region: CASSLGTVANEKLFF. The CDR3 DNA reads TGTGCCAGCAGCTTGGGGACAGTAGCTAATGAAAAACTGTTTTTT.

This chain joins TRBV4-2 and TRBJ1-1; a weak D match, TRBD1 (6 bases). The CDR3 consists of 15 residues. Looked up from germline, CDR1 is LGHNA and CDR2 is YNFKEQ. Deletions cut 4 bases from V and 3 bases from J, with 15 bases between. The CDR3 DNA reads as TGTGCCAGCAGCCCCCAGGCAGGGGAATACACTGAAGCTTTCTTT. Its protein product is CASSPQAGEYTEAFF.

This sequence joins TRBV15 and TRBJ2-7, with TRBD1 matching 9 bases. Trimming took 3 bases from V and 4 from J; bases not matched to a gene: 4. Germline lookup yields CDR1 LNHNV and CDR2 YYDKDF (reference sequence). The CDR3 runs to 14 residues. CDR3 DNA sequence: TGTGCCACCAGCAGGGGGGGACAGGGTTACGAGCAGTACTTC. It translates to CATSRGGQGYEQYF.

This chain's CDR3 is CASSPSGTSGSDTQYF. DNA of the CDR3: TGTGCCAGCAGCCCCTCCGGGACTAGCGGGTCAGATACGCAGTATTTT. The V and J genes are TRBV11-3 and TRBJ2-3, with 12 bases lining up with TRBD2. With 5 bases clipped from V and 4 bases from J, the junction kept 7 bases outside the gene matches. CDR1 is SGHNT, CDR2 YENEEA, per germline. This CDR3 comprises 16 residues. Supplemented by reference TRBV11-3 and TRBJ2-3, the full variable domain reads EAGVVQSPRYKIIEKKQPVAFWCNPISGHNTLYWYLQNLGQGPELLIRYENEEAVDDSQLPKDRFSAERLKGVDSTLKIQPAELGDSAVYLCASSPSGTSGSDTQYFGPGTRLTVL.

The gene calls are TRBV2 and TRBJ1-2; TRBD1 matches 10 bases. CDR3 length: 12 residues. J gave up 9 bases and V 7 bases, and 5 bases lay outside the gene matches. Germline V gives CDR1 SNHLY, CDR2 FYNNEI. The CDR3 sequence: CASTRDRGSYTF. CDR3 in DNA: TGTGCCAGCACTCGGGACAGGGGTAGCTACACCTTC.

The rearrangement joins TRBV19 to TRBJ2-3; no clear D gene. Trimming removed 3 bases from V and 9 bases from J, with 10 bases in between. CDR1 LNHDA and CDR2 SQIVND come from the germline V gene (reference sequence). The CDR3 is made up of 12 amino acids. CDR3: CASSISAGTQYF. Here the CDR3 DNA reads TGTGCCAGTAGTATCTCGGCAGGAACGCAGTATTTT.

The sample holds a few counts of this clone. This rearrangement joins TRBV12-3 or TRBV12-4 to TRBJ1-2, with D tentatively TRBD1 (5 bases). V lost 3 bases and J lost 5, with 10 bases in between. CDR3 length equals 13 residues. The CDR3 nucleotides are TGTGCCAGCAGTTTCGGGGGTGGATATGGCTACACCTTC. It is translated as CASSFGGGYGYTF.

The CDR3 here is CASSLALGQGNTIYF. CDR3 nucleotides: TGTGCCAGCAGCTTAGCGCTAGGACAGGGAAACACCATATATTTT. The genes are TRBV7-2 and TRBJ1-3; D possibly corresponds to TRBD1 (6 bases). The CDR3 consists of 15 residues. V lost 0 bases and J lost 4, with 10 bases in between. Germline V CDR1 and CDR2: SGHTA, FQGNSA.

The chain couples TRBV7-2 to TRBJ1-5; D not certain. The CDR3 runs to 14 residues. The germline gives CDR1 SGHTA, CDR2 FQGNSA. The germline V and J ends were trimmed by 5 bases and 3 bases, with 11 bases remaining between them. The CDR3 DNA follows: TGTGCCAGCAGCCTTGGGCAGGTCAATCAGCCCCAGCATTTT. Amino acids: CASSLGQVNQPQHF.

V usage is TRBV6-5 and J usage is TRBJ1-6; 7 bases fit TRBD1. The V segment lost 5 bases and the J segment 6 bases; nucleotides outside the gene matches: 4. From germline, CDR1 is MNHEY and CDR2 SVGAGI. The CDR3 totals 14 residues. CDR3: CASSPQGVNSPLHF. The CDR3 bases are TGTGCCAGCAGTCCCCAGGGGGTTAATTCACCCCTCCACTTT.

The chain combines TRBV2 with TRBJ1-3; TRBD1 matches 10 bases. This CDR3 contains 14 residues. Unmatched junction bases numbered 6, after V lost 8 bases and J lost 5 bases. Per the germline V gene, CDR1 is SNHLY and CDR2 is FYNNEI. The CDR3: CASGPGQGRNTIYF. The CDR3 DNA reads as TGTGCCAGCGGCCCGGGACAGGGGAGAAACACCATATATTTT.

In its sample, this clone was seen once. This chain connects TRBV12-3 or TRBV12-4 to TRBJ2-3; tentative D call: TRBD1 (5 bases). This CDR3 spans 13 amino acids. V dropped 8 bases and J dropped 4 bases, with 13 bases sitting between them. CDR3 sequence: CASQRWGPDTQYF. In DNA, the CDR3 is TGTGCCAGCCAACGCTGGGGCCCAGATACGCAGTATTTT.

The chain has TRBV28 and TRBJ2-7, with 7 bases that match TRBD2. V trimming: 4 bases; J trimming: 5 bases; junction bases outside the gene matches: 5. Germline V gene sequence: CDR1 MDHEN, CDR2 SYDVKM. There are 13 residues in the CDR3. As DNA, the CDR3 is TGTGCCAGCAGTTCGCCAGGGAGGGACGAGCAGTACTTC. This sequence encodes CASSSPGRDEQYF.

The chain recombines TRBV5-1 with TRBJ2-1, with TRBD1 as a possible D gene (5 bases). The CDR3 contains 13 residues. With 2 bases removed from V and 5 bases from J, the gap between germline ends came to 8 bases. Per germline, CDR1 SGHRS and CDR2 YFSETQ. Here the CDR3 reads CASSFSGNNEQFF. CDR3 bases: TGCGCCAGCAGCTTCTCAGGGAACAATGAGCAGTTCTTC.

This chain uses TRBV18 with TRBJ1-2; 7 bases agree with TRBD1. CDR1 is KGHSH and CDR2 is LQKENI in the germline V gene. The CDR3 runs 13 residues. V shed 3 bases and J 4 bases; nucleotides not matched to a gene: 2. The CDR3 nucleotides are TGTGCCAGCTCACCGACAGGGAGCTATGGCTACACCTTC. This codes for CASSPTGSYGYTF.

V and J are TRBV7-3 and TRBJ1-1, with D maybe TRBD1 (6 bases). The CDR3 has 14 residues. Germline CDR1 is SGHTA and CDR2 is FQGTGA. V was pared by 6 bases and J by 1 base, with 12 bases between. CDR3 sequence reads: CASSEKGGNTEAFF. For the CDR3, the DNA is TGTGCCAGCAGTGAGAAAGGGGGGAACACTGAAGCTTTCTTT.

DNA of the CDR3: TGCGCCAGCAGCGGGGGACTAGCGAACAATGAGCAGTTCTTC. It encodes CASSGGLANNEQFF. The chain employs TRBV5-1 and TRBJ2-1, with 10 bases matching TRBD2. V shed 4 bases, J shed 5 bases, and the junction held 3 bases outside the gene matches. The CDR3 length is 14 residues. Per the germline V gene, CDR1 is SGHRS and CDR2 is YFSETQ.

This chain joins TRBV6-6 and TRBJ2-3; 7 nucleotides match TRBD1. In germline, CDR1 is MNHNY, CDR2 SVGAGI (reference sequence). The CDR3 is 16 residues long. V lost 4 bases and J lost 1; bases outside the gene matches: 8. The CDR3 DNA is TGTGCCAGCAGTTTGGGGACAGCCGGGGGCACAGATACGCAGTATTTT. Translated, it gives CASSLGTAGGTDTQYF.

V and J are TRBV7-8 and TRBJ1-5; D is uncertain. Germline V gene lookup returns CDR1 SGHVS and CDR2 FQNEAQ. V shed 5 bases and J shed 4 bases, with 9 bases lying between them. CDR3 length: 13 residues. In DNA form, the CDR3 reads TGTGCCAGCAGCCCCCGTCTAAATCAGCCCCAGCATTTT. It codes for CASSPRLNQPQHF.

The rearrangement joins TRBV4-1 to TRBJ2-2; D unresolved. V shed 0 bases and J shed 2 bases, with 7 bases lying between them. The germline V gene encodes CDR1 MGHRA and CDR2 YSYEKL. The CDR3 length is 15 residues. The CDR3 loop is CASSQDHPNTGELFF. CDR3 bases: TGCGCCAGCAGCCAAGATCATCCAAACACCGGGGAGCTGTTTTTT.